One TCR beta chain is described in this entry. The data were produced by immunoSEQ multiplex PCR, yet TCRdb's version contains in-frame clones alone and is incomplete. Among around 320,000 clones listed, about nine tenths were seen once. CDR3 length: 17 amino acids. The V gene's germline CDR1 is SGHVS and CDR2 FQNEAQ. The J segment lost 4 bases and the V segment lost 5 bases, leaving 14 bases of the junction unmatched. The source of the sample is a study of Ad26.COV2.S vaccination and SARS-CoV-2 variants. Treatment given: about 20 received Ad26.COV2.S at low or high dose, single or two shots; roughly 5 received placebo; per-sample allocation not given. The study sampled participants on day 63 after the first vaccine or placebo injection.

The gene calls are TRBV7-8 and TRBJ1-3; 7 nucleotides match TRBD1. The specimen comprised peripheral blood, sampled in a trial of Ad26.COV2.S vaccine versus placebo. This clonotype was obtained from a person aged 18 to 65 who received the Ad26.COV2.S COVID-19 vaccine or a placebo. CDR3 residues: CASSPRTGYLSGNTIYF. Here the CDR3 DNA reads TGTGCCAGCAGCCCGAGGACAGGCTACTTATCCGGAAACACCATATATTTT. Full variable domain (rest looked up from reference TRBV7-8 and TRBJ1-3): GAGVSQSPRYKVAKRGQDVALRCDPISGHVSLFWYQQALGQGPEFLTYFQNEAQLDKSGLPSDRFFAERPEGSVSTLKIQRTQQEDSAVYLCASSPRTGYLSGNTIYFGEGSWLTVV.